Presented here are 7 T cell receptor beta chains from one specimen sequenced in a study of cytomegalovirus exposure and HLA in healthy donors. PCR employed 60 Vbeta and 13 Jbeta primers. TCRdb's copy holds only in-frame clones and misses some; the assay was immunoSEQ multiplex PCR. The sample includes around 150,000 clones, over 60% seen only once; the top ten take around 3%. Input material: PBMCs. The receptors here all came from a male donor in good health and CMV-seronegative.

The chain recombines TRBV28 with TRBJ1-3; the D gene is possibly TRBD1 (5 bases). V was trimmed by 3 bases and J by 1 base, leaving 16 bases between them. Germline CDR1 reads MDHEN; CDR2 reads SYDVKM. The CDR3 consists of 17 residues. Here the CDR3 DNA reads TGTGCCAGCAGTTTGGGGACCCTGGGGGGTTCTGGAAACACCATATATTTT. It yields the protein CASSLGTLGGSGNTIYF.

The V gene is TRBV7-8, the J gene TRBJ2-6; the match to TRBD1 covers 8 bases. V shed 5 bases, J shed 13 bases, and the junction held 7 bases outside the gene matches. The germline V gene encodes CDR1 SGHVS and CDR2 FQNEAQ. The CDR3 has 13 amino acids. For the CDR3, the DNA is TGTGCCAGCAGCCTCGGACAGGGATATGTCCTGACTTTC. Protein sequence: CASSLGQGYVLTF.

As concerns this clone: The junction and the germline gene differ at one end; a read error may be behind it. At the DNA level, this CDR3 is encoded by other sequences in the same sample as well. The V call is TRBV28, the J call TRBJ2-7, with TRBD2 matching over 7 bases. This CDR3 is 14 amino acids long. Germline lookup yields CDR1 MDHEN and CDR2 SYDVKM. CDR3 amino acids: CASSETRERGEQYF. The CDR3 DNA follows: TGCGCCAGCAGCGAAACACGGGAGCGGGGCGAGCAGTACTTC.

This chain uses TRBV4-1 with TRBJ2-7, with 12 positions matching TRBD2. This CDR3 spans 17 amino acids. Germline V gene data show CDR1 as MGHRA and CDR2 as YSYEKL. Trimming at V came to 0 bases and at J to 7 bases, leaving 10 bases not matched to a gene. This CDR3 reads CASSQDNRASGRGEQYF. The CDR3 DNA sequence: TGCGCCAGCAGCCAAGACAATCGGGCTAGCGGGAGGGGTGAGCAGTACTTC.

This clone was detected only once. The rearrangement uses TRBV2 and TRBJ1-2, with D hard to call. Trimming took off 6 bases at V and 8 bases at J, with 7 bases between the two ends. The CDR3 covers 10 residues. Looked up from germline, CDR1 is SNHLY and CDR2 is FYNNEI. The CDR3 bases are TGTGCCAGCAGGGAGTGGGGCTACACCTTC. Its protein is CASREWGYTF.

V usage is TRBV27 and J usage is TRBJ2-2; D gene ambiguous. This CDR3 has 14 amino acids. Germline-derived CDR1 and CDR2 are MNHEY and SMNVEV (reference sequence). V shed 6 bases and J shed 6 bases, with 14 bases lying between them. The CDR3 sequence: CASRKRPVAGELFF. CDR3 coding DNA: TGTGCCAGCAGAAAGCGACCTGTCGCCGGGGAGCTGTTTTTT.

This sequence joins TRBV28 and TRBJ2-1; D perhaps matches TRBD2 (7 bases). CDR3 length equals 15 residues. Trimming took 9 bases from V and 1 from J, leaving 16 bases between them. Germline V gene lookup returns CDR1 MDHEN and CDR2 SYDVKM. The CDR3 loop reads CARRGGRDSYNEQFF. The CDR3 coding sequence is TGTGCCAGGAGGGGGGGGAGGGATTCCTACAATGAGCAGTTCTTC.